The 24 T cell receptor beta chains in this list originate from one sample, sequenced in a study of shared clonotypes between healthy human individuals. The table came from immunoSEQ multiplex PCR; TCRdb's copy has only in-frame clones and leaves some out. The sample lists 1.5 million to 1.9 million clones; 95% to 99% were seen once. The sequenced material came from naive CD4+ T cells sorted from blood. Documented subset: CD45RA+ positively selected. These TCRs come from a man aged 30-40 years in good health.

This chain joins TRBV5-1 and TRBJ1-4, with 7 bases fitting TRBD1. Looked up from germline, CDR1 is SGHRS and CDR2 is YFSETQ. Trimming removed 4 bases from V and 7 bases from J; junction bases left unmatched: 10. The CDR3 loop spans 15 amino acids. CDR3 in amino acids: CASSINQGGVEKLFF. CDR3 bases: TGCGCCAGCAGCATTAATCAGGGGGGAGTTGAAAAACTGTTTTTT.

The chain couples TRBV10-3 to TRBJ1-2, with no clear D. V lost 0 bases and J 8 bases, leaving 7 bases between the germline ends. Looked up from germline, CDR1 is ENHRY and CDR2 is SYGVKD. The CDR3 extends over 12 amino acids. As DNA, the CDR3 is TGTGCCATCAGTGAGTCAAACGGGGGCTACACCTTC. Amino acids: CAISESNGGYTF.

The V call is TRBV7-9, the J call TRBJ2-1; no definite D call. Per germline, CDR1 SEHNR and CDR2 FQNEAQ (reference sequence). The CDR3 extends over 15 amino acids. Trimming shortened V by 6 bases and J by 4 bases, and 16 bases separated the two germline ends. As DNA, the CDR3 is TGTGCCAGCAGTCTGATTAGCTTGGAGTACAATGAGCAGTTCTTC. This encodes CASSLISLEYNEQFF.

The chain carries TRBV7-8 and TRBJ2-7; no firm D call. Germline V gives CDR1 SGHVS, CDR2 FQNEAQ. CDR3 length equals 14 residues. V lost 4 bases to trimming and J lost 0 bases, with 10 bases between them. The CDR3 nucleotides are TGTGCCAGCAGCTCATACCGGAGCTCCTACGAGCAGTACTTC. Translation gives CASSSYRSSYEQYF. The complete variable domain, with remaining parts taken from reference TRBV7-8 and TRBJ2-7, reads GAGVSQSPRYKVAKRGQDVALRCDPISGHVSLFWYQQALGQGPEFLTYFQNEAQLDKSGLPSDRFFAERPEGSVSTLKIQRTQQEDSAVYLCASSSYRSSYEQYFGPGTRLTVT.

J is TRBJ1-1 and V is TRBV18; D is unclear. Trimming cost V 5 bases and J 7 bases, with 20 bases left between them. CDR3 size: 15 residues. Germline V gene lookup returns CDR1 KGHSH and CDR2 LQKENI. CDR3 in amino acids: CASSANSGLSNEAFF. The CDR3 DNA reads TGTGCCAGCTCAGCGAACAGCGGGCTGAGCAATGAAGCTTTCTTT.

CDR3 coding DNA: TGTGCCAGTAGTATAGATCGACTCTATGGCTACACCTTC. This codes for CASSIDRLYGYTF. This chain joins TRBV19 and TRBJ1-2; D is unresolved. Germline V gene lookup returns CDR1 LNHDA and CDR2 SQIVND (reference sequence). The length of the CDR3 is 13 residues. Trimming removed 0 bases from V and 4 bases from J, with 6 bases in between.

The chain joins TRBV10-3 to TRBJ2-7, with D possibly TRBD2 on 5 matching bases. The V gene's germline CDR1 is ENHRY and CDR2 SYGVKD. V shed 10 bases and J shed 0 bases, with 13 bases lying between them. There are 13 residues in the CDR3. CDR3 DNA sequence: TGTGCCACGAACGGACTTAACTCCTACGAGCAGTACTTC. Its translation is CATNGLNSYEQYF.

The chain combines TRBV5-1 with TRBJ1-1, with a weak D call TRBD1 (6 bases). Germline CDR1 SGHRS, CDR2 YFSETQ. With 3 bases removed from V and 7 bases from J, the gap between germline ends came to 13 bases. The CDR3 covers 13 residues. The CDR3 protein is CASSSGQQNEAFF. As DNA, the CDR3 is TGCGCCAGCAGCTCCGGACAGCAAAATGAAGCTTTCTTT.

This chain joins TRBV29-1 and TRBJ2-2; perhaps D is TRBD1 or TRBD2 (5 bases each). V gave up 4 bases and J gave up 4 bases, with 13 bases separating them. CDR1 SQVTM and CDR2 ANQGSEA come from the germline V gene. The CDR3 totals 14 residues. CDR3 nucleotide sequence: TGCAGCGTTGGGGGGAAGCACCCCACCGGGGAGCTGTTTTTT. This gives the protein CSVGGKHPTGELFF.

The V call is TRBV7-6, the J call TRBJ2-1, with D possibly being TRBD1 (5 bases). V was pared by 3 bases and J by 2 bases, with 11 bases between. From germline, CDR1 is SGHVS and CDR2 FNYEAQ. The CDR3 spans 15 residues. CDR3: CASSFRANPYNEQFF. Here the CDR3 DNA reads TGTGCCAGCAGCTTCAGGGCTAACCCCTACAATGAGCAGTTCTTC. The full variable domain, with the rest looked up from reference TRBV7-6 and TRBJ2-1, is GAGVSQSPRYKVTKRGQDVALRCDPISGHVSLYWYRQALGQGPEFLTYFNYEAQQDKSGLPNDRFSAERPEGSISTLTIQRTEQRDSAMYRCASSFRANPYNEQFFGPGTRLTVL.

This clone has only one observation. The chain couples TRBV28 to TRBJ1-1; possibly TRBD1 for D (5 bases). This CDR3 has 12 residues. The germline V gene has CDR1 MDHEN and CDR2 SYDVKM. The V gene lost 5 bases and the J gene lost 11 bases, with 15 bases spanning the gap. CDR3 nucleotides: TGTGCCAGCAGTCCCCAAGGGGCTCGGGCTTTCTTT. It translates to CASSPQGARAFF.

The chain is built from TRBV9 and TRBJ2-7; 8 positions match TRBD1. Looked up from germline, CDR1 is SGDLS and CDR2 is YYNGEE. With 4 bases clipped from V and 4 bases from J, the junction kept 10 bases outside the gene matches. The CDR3 has 15 residues. The CDR3 DNA is TGTGCCAGCAGCCCTACAGGGGGGCTTTTTTACGAGCAGTACTTC. This codes for CASSPTGGLFYEQYF.

A single count supports this clone. The chain uses TRBV28 and TRBJ2-1, with TRBD2 matching over 9 bases. The CDR3 runs to 15 residues. V lost 8 bases to trimming and J lost 3 bases; unmatched junction nucleotides: 8. Looked up from germline, CDR1 is MDHEN and CDR2 is SYDVKM. The CDR3 DNA sequence: TGTGCCAGCGTAACGCGGGAGGGGGGCTACAATGAGCAGTTCTTC. Translation gives CASVTREGGYNEQFF. Drawing the rest from reference TRBV28 and TRBJ2-1, the complete variable domain is DVKVTQSSRYLVKRTGEKVFLECVQDMDHENMFWYRQDPGLGLRLIYFSYDVKMKEKGDIPEGYSVSREKKERFSLILESASTNQTSMYLCASVTREGGYNEQFFGPGTRLTVL.

This rearrangement joins TRBV10-1 to TRBJ2-1; 7 nucleotides agree with TRBD1. This CDR3 comprises 15 residues. V shed 1 base and J 6 bases; nucleotides not matched to a gene: 6. CDR1 and CDR2 from the germline V gene are WNHNN and SYGVQD (reference sequence). The CDR3 sequence: CASSEFDRVANEQFF. The CDR3 DNA reads as TGCGCCAGCAGTGAGTTCGACAGGGTGGCCAATGAGCAGTTCTTC.

The chain joins TRBV11-2 to TRBJ2-4, with D possibly called TRBD1 or TRBD2 (6 bases each). V was pared by 6 bases and J by 3 bases, with 15 bases between. The CDR3 has 15 residues. CDR1 is SGHAT, CDR2 FQNNGV, per germline. CDR3 protein: CASRDTGADKNIQYF. CDR3 nucleotide sequence: TGTGCCAGCAGAGACACGGGGGCGGACAAAAACATTCAGTACTTC. The entire variable domain, with the rest obtained from reference TRBV11-2 and TRBJ2-4, is as follows: EAGVAQSPRYKIIEKRQSVAFWCNPISGHATLYWYQQILGQGPKLLIQFQNNGVVDDSQLPKDRFSAERLKGVDSTLKIQPAKLEDSAVYLCASRDTGADKNIQYFGAGTRLSVL.

V usage is TRBV5-5 and J usage is TRBJ1-5; D gene uncertain. From germline, CDR1 is SGHKS and CDR2 YYEKEE (reference sequence). The CDR3 runs 12 residues. V gave up 4 bases and J gave up 6 bases, with 8 bases separating them. This chain's CDR3 is CASSPWGQPQHF. CDR3 DNA: TGTGCCAGCAGCCCCTGGGGTCAGCCCCAGCATTTT.

The chain links TRBV7-3 to TRBJ2-5; D is possibly TRBD1 (5 bases). Trimming took 5 bases from V and 1 from J, leaving 8 bases between them. The CDR3 length is 13 residues. The germline CDR1 and CDR2 sequences are SGHTA and FQGTGA. The CDR3 DNA follows: TGTGCCAGCAGCGCAGGGCGCCAAGAGACCCAGTACTTC. Protein sequence: CASSAGRQETQYF.

This chain joins TRBV19 and TRBJ2-5, with 8 bases aligning to TRBD2. V shed 3 bases and J 2 bases; nucleotides not matched to a gene: 8. This CDR3 is built from 16 residues. Germline-derived CDR1 and CDR2 are LNHDA and SQIVND (reference sequence). CDR3 residues: CASSIRPTSVQETQYF. As DNA, the CDR3 is TGTGCCAGTAGTATTCGCCCGACTAGCGTACAAGAGACCCAGTACTTC.

The chain links TRBV10-2 to TRBJ2-2; the D is unclear. The CDR3 consists of 12 residues. V was trimmed by 0 bases and J by 5 bases, leaving 1 base between them. Germline CDR1 reads WSHSY; CDR2 reads SAAADI. The CDR3 reads CASSESTGELFF. DNA of the CDR3: TGCGCCAGCAGTGAGTCGACCGGGGAGCTGTTTTTT.

This clone showed up just once. The chain uses TRBV2 and TRBJ1-1, with TRBD1 matching over 10 bases. Germline V gene sequence: CDR1 SNHLY, CDR2 FYNNEI. The trim removed 4 bases at V and 5 bases at J, leaving 13 bases unmatched. This CDR3 contains 17 residues. CDR3 residues: CASSAWDRGPQRTEAFF. CDR3 in DNA: TGTGCCAGCAGTGCGTGGGACAGGGGTCCCCAGAGGACTGAAGCTTTCTTT. The entire variable domain, with the rest obtained from reference TRBV2 and TRBJ1-1, is as follows: EPEVTQTPSHQVTQMGQEVILRCVPISNHLYFYWYRQILGQKVEFLVSFYNNEISEKSEIFDDQFSVERPDGSNFTLKIRSTKLEDSAMYFCASSAWDRGPQRTEAFFGQGTRLTVV.

This clone came up once. The chain has TRBV20-1 and TRBJ1-2; D ambiguous. The germline CDR1 and CDR2 sequences are DFQATT and SNEGSKA (reference sequence). The CDR3 sequence is 8 residues long. Trimming cost V 7 bases and J 8 bases, with 5 bases left between them. CDR3 protein: CSDDGYTF. As DNA, the CDR3 is TGCAGTGACGACGGCTACACCTTC.

CDR3 sequence: CASSLYGKNIQYF. For the CDR3, the DNA is TGTGCCAGCAGTTTATACGGGAAAAACATTCAGTACTTC. The gene calls are TRBV27 and TRBJ2-4; D gene unclear. The germline V gene encodes CDR1 MNHEY and CDR2 SMNVEV (reference sequence). Deletions cut 1 base from V and 4 bases from J, with 5 bases between. CDR3 size: 13 residues.

This chain connects TRBV30 to TRBJ2-5, with no clear D. This CDR3 comprises 14 residues. The germline V gene has CDR1 GTSNPN and CDR2 SVGIG (reference sequence). V was cut by 0 bases and J by 4 bases, with 12 bases left in between. CDR3 region: CAWSVPLGLETQYF. The CDR3 DNA reads TGTGCCTGGAGTGTACCGCTGGGTTTAGAGACCCAGTACTTC.

Comments on this clone: Different DNA sequences within this sample yield the same CDR3. The rearrangement links TRBV6-6 to TRBJ2-1; no clear D. V dropped 6 bases and J dropped 3 bases, with 9 bases sitting between them. CDR1 and CDR2 from the germline V gene are MNHNY and SVGAGI (reference sequence). This CDR3 comprises 13 residues. The CDR3 bases are TGTGCCAGCAGCCCCTCCTACTACAATGAGCAGTTCTTC. Its protein is CASSPSYYNEQFF.